Listed below are T cell receptor beta chains from one sample, sequenced in a study of read filtering for tumor transcriptome and immune sequencing. A single record per CDR3 protein comes from TCRdb applying MiXCR to the reads. The sample has 15,000 to 20,000 distinct CDR3 sequences; approximately 20% are singletons. Material: a population of CD138-negative cells sorted from bone marrow. The origin of the receptors is a donor aged 40 or over with multiple myeloma. CDR3s include the opening cysteine and the closing phenylalanine or tryptophan. A D gene is named only where the DNA matches it firmly. Clone size is given for some rows only: seen once, a few or many times, or a class if the clone is expanded.

size: few; J: TRBJ2-1; V: TRBV28; D: TRBD2; DNA: TGTGCCAGCAGTTTCCCGGGACTAGCGGGAGCCCCGGGGGGAAATGAGCAGTTCTTC; CDR3: CASSFPGLAGAPGGNEQFF
size: many; J: TRBJ2-1; V: TRBV20-1; D: -; DNA: TGCAGTGCTAGCGGCTCCTCTAGCTACGATGAGCAGTTCTTC; CDR3: CSASGSSSYDEQFF
size: many; J: TRBJ2-7; V: TRBV4-3; D: -; DNA: TGCGCCAGCAGCCAAGAGGGCAGGGACTACGAGCAGTACTTC; CDR3: CASSQEGRDYEQYF
size: few; J: TRBJ2-7; V: TRBV20-1; D: TRBD1; DNA: TGCAGTGCTCCCAGACAGGGAAATTACGAGCAGTACTTC; CDR3: CSAPRQGNYEQYF
size: many; J: TRBJ2-2; V: TRBV7-9; D: -; DNA: TGTGCCAGCAGCCTTGGGCTGGACTTACACAACACCGGGGAGCTGTTTTTT; CDR3: CASSLGLDLHNTGELFF
size: few; J: TRBJ2-7; V: TRBV5-8; D: -; DNA: TGTGCCAGCAGGCCCGCGGCGGCCGAGCAGTACTTC; CDR3: CASRPAAAEQYF
size: once; J: TRBJ2-3; V: TRBV12-3/TRBV12-4; D: -; DNA: TGTGCCAGCAGTTTAGTCGGGGGTGGAGATACGCAGTATTTT; CDR3: CASSLVGGGDTQYF
size: medium-sized; J: TRBJ2-6; V: TRBV9; D: -; DNA: TGTGCCAGCAGCGTAGGTGGAGGATTGGGGGGGGCCAACGTCCTGACTTTC; CDR3: CASSVGGGLGGANVLTF
size: -; J: TRBJ2-1; V: TRBV29-1; D: -; DNA: TGCAGCGTTGACCTTAGCGGACTACACAATGAGCAGTTCTTC; CDR3: CSVDLSGLHNEQFF
size: medium-sized; J: TRBJ1-1; V: TRBV7-2; D: -; DNA: TGTGCCAGCAGCTTAAAATTCGCCAGGTTGGTGGGAACTGAAGCTTTCTTT; CDR3: CASSLKFARLVGTEAFF
size: many; J: TRBJ1-1; V: TRBV20-1; D: -; DNA: TGCAGTACCCAGGGCACTGAAGCTTTCTTT; CDR3: CSTQGTEAFF
size: -; J: TRBJ1-1; V: TRBV11-3; D: TRBD1; DNA: TGTGCCAGCAGCTCGGGACAGGCCAGCTCTGAAGCTTTCTTT; CDR3: CASSSGQASSEAFF
size: few; J: TRBJ2-3; V: TRBV7-8; D: -; DNA: TGTGCCAGCAGCTTAGTGGGCCTCACAGATACGCAGTATTTT; CDR3: CASSLVGLTDTQYF
size: many; J: TRBJ1-4; V: TRBV28; D: -; DNA: TGTGCCAGCAGTTTTCCGGCCGAAAGCTATGAAAAACTGTTTTTT; CDR3: CASSFPAESYEKLFF
size: medium-sized; J: TRBJ1-5; V: TRBV10-1; D: -; DNA: TGCGCCAGCAGTGAAGGGACACCGAATCAGCCCCAGCATTTT; CDR3: CASSEGTPNQPQHF
size: many; J: TRBJ2-7; V: TRBV6-2/TRBV6-3; D: TRBD2; DNA: TGTGCCAGCAGGCCTACTAGCGGGAGAAGCTACGAGCAGTACTTC; CDR3: CASRPTSGRSYEQYF
size: medium-sized; J: TRBJ2-1; V: TRBV10-2; D: -; DNA: TGCGCCAGCGCCCAAGGGGGAAGCTCCTACAATGAGCAGTTCTTC; CDR3: CASAQGGSSYNEQFF
size: once; J: TRBJ2-7; V: TRBV5-1; D: -; DNA: TGCGCCAGCAGCTTGGCCTCTCACCCCTCCCCCTACGAGCAGTACTTC; CDR3: CASSLASHPSPYEQYF
size: -; J: TRBJ2-1; V: TRBV7-9; D: TRBD1; DNA: TGTGCCAGCAGCGCTGACAGGGGCGGCTCCTACAATGAGCAGTTCTTC; CDR3: CASSADRGGSYNEQFF
size: many; J: TRBJ1-2; V: TRBV30; D: TRBD1; DNA: TGTGCCGTGCAGACAGGGCAAGGCTACACCTTC; CDR3: CAVQTGQGYTF
size: -; J: TRBJ2-7; V: TRBV28; D: TRBD1; DNA: TGTGCCAGCACATCGTCCGGGACAGGGGTCTACTTC; CDR3: CASTSSGTGVYF
size: few; J: TRBJ2-7; V: TRBV3-1; D: TRBD1; DNA: TGTGCCAGCAGCGCAGGACGGGGACAGGAGCAGTACTTC; CDR3: CASSAGRGQEQYF
size: many; J: TRBJ2-5; V: TRBV4-1; D: -; DNA: TGCGCCAGCAGCCAGGGCTCTCGGGTCGGGGACCAAGAGACCCAGTACTTC; CDR3: CASSQGSRVGDQETQYF
size: few; J: TRBJ2-6; V: TRBV29-1; D: -; DNA: TGCAGCGTCTACACCCGAGAAAGCTCTGGGGCCAACGTCCTGACTTTC; CDR3: CSVYTRESSGANVLTF
size: -; J: TRBJ2-7; V: TRBV4-1; D: -; DNA: TGCGCCAGCAGCCTAGGCAGGACAGAGATCTACGAGCAGTACTTC; CDR3: CASSLGRTEIYEQYF
size: many; J: TRBJ2-7; V: TRBV3-1; D: TRBD2; DNA: TGTGCCAGCAGCCAAACTAGCGGCTACGAGCAGTACTTC; CDR3: CASSQTSGYEQYF
size: -; J: TRBJ2-5; V: TRBV6-2/TRBV6-3; D: -; DNA: TGTGCCAGCAGTTCATTAGGGGAGACCCAGTACTTC; CDR3: CASSSLGETQYF
size: many; J: TRBJ2-2; V: TRBV19; D: -; DNA: TGTGCCGGCCAGGCGAACACCGGGGAGCTGTTTTTT; CDR3: CAGQANTGELFF
size: few; J: TRBJ2-5; V: TRBV18; D: -; DNA: TGTGCCAGCTCACCGGTTTCCGGGTACGAAGAGACCCAGTACTTC; CDR3: CASSPVSGYEETQYF
size: once; J: TRBJ2-4; V: TRBV28; D: TRBD2; DNA: TGTGCCACCGAACTAGCGGGACAAGACATTCAGTACTTC; CDR3: CATELAGQDIQYF
size: few; J: TRBJ2-3; V: TRBV11-2; D: TRBD1; DNA: TGTGCCAGCAGCGCATACAGGGGTGTGGGCACAGATACGCGGTATTTT; CDR3: CASSAYRGVGTDTRYF
size: many; J: TRBJ2-3; V: TRBV29-1; D: -; DNA: TGCAGCGTTGCAGGGCAGCGCACAGATACGCAGTATTTT; CDR3: CSVAGQRTDTQYF
size: many; J: TRBJ1-5; V: TRBV20-1; D: TRBD1; DNA: TGCAGTGCCAGACGGGACAGGGGGCATTATAGCAATCAGCCCCAGCATTTT; CDR3: CSARRDRGHYSNQPQHF
size: many; J: TRBJ2-2; V: TRBV19; D: -; DNA: TGTGCCAGTAGTCCGAGCGTTAACACCGGGGAGCTGTTTTTT; CDR3: CASSPSVNTGELFF
size: many; J: TRBJ2-1; V: TRBV29-1; D: -; DNA: TGCAGCGCACGAGTTTGGGGTACGGGTGAGCAGTTCTTC; CDR3: CSARVWGTGEQFF
size: once; J: TRBJ2-3; V: TRBV5-1; D: TRBD2; DNA: TGCGCCAGCAGTGGCGGGCTTAGCGGGAGACCCGGGAGCACAGATACGCAGTATTTT; CDR3: CASSGGLSGRPGSTDTQYF
size: many; J: TRBJ2-7; V: TRBV19; D: -; DNA: TGTGCCAGTAGTGCTCCCCAACAGGGCCGCTACGAGCAGTACTTC; CDR3: CASSAPQQGRYEQYF
size: few; J: TRBJ2-4; V: TRBV2; D: -; DNA: TGTGCCAGCAGTGAAATGGATCCAGCCAAAAACATTCAGTACTTC; CDR3: CASSEMDPAKNIQYF
size: few; J: TRBJ2-3; V: TRBV11-2; D: -; DNA: TGTGCCAGCACCCGAGCAGGCAGGACTGCCTCTGGCACAGATACGCAGTATTTT; CDR3: CASTRAGRTASGTDTQYF
size: many; J: TRBJ2-2; V: TRBV29-1; D: -; DNA: TGCAGCGTTGATAGCGGGAACACCGGGGAGCTGTTTTTT; CDR3: CSVDSGNTGELFF
size: -; J: TRBJ2-1; V: TRBV20-1; D: TRBD2; DNA: TGCAGTGCTAAACTAGCGGGAGGATTCAATGAGCAGTTCTTC; CDR3: CSAKLAGGFNEQFF
size: many; J: TRBJ2-1; V: TRBV12-3/TRBV12-4; D: TRBD2; DNA: TGTGCCAGCAGTCCCGGGCTAGCGGGAGCTACCTACAATGAGCAGTTCTTC; CDR3: CASSPGLAGATYNEQFF